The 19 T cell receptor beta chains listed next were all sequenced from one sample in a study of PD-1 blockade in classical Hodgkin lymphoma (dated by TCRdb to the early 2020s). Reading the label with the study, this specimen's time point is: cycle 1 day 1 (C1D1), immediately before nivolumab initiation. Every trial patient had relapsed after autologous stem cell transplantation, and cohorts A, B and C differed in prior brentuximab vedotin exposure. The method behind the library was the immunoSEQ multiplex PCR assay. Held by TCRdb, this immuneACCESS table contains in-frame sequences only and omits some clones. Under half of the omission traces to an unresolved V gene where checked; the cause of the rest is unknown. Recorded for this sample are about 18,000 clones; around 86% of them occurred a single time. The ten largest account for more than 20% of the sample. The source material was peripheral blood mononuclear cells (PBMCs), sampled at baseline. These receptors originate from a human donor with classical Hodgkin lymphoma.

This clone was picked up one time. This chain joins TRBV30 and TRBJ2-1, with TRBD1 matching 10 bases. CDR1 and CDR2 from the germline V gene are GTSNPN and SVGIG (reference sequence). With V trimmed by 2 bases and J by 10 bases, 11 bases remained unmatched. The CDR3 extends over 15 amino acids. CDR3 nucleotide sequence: TGTGCCTGGAGTTCCGGGACAGGGGATTGGGGGGAGCAGTTCTTC. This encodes CAWSSGTGDWGEQFF. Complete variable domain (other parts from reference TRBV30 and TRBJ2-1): SQTIHQWPATLVQPVGSPLSLECTVEGTSNPNLYWYRQAAGRGLQLLFYSVGIGQISSEVPQNLSASRPQDRQFILSSKKLLLSDSGFYLCAWSSGTGDWGEQFFGPGTRLTVL.

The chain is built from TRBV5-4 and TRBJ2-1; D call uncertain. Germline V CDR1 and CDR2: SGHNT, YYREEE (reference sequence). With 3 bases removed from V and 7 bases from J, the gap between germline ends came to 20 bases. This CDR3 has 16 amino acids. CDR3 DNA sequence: TGTGCCAGCAGCTATCCCGGACCCAAAGGAATAAATGAGCAGTTCTTC. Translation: CASSYPGPKGINEQFF.

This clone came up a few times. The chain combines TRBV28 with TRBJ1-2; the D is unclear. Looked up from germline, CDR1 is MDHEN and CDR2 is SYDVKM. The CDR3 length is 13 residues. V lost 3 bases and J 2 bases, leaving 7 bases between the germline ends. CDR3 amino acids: CASSLSGNYGYTF. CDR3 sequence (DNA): TGTGCCAGCAGTTTGTCAGGAAACTATGGCTACACCTTC.

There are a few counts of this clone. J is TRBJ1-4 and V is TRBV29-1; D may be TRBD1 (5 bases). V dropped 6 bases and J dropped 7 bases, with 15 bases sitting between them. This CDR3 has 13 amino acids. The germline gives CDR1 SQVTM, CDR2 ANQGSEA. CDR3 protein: CSVHSQGGEKLFF. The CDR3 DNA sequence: TGCAGCGTCCATAGCCAGGGCGGTGAAAAACTGTTTTTT.

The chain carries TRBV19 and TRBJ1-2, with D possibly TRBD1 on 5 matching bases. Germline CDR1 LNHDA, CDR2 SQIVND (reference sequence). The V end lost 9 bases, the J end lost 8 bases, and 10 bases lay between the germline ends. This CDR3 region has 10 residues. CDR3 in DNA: TGTGCCAGCTCGCAGGGCGGCTACACCTTC. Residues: CASSQGGYTF.

CDR3 nucleotide sequence: TGTGCCTGGAGTGTAGAGGAGCGGGCCTACGAGCAGTACTTC. Amino acids: CAWSVEERAYEQYF. The chain uses TRBV30 and TRBJ2-7; D is possibly TRBD2 (6 bases). V shed 0 bases and J shed 2 bases, with 11 bases lying between them. Looked up from germline, CDR1 is GTSNPN and CDR2 is SVGIG (reference sequence). The CDR3 has 14 residues.

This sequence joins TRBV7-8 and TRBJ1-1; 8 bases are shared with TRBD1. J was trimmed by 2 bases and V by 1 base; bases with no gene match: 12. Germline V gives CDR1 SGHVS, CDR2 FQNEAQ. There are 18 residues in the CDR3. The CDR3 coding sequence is TGTGCCAGCAGCTTAGTAGGGAGGCAGGGGGCAAGTAACACTGAAGCTTTCTTT. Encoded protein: CASSLVGRQGASNTEAFF.

CDR3: CASSSGQGATTNEQYF. The DNA for the CDR3 is TGTGCCAGCAGCTCCGGACAGGGGGCCACAACAAACGAGCAGTACTTC. The chain carries TRBV7-8 and TRBJ2-7; 11 bases fit TRBD1. Germline V gene sequence: CDR1 SGHVS, CDR2 FQNEAQ. CDR3 length equals 16 residues. Losses at the gene ends were 4 bases for V and 5 bases for J; bases not matched to a gene: 10.

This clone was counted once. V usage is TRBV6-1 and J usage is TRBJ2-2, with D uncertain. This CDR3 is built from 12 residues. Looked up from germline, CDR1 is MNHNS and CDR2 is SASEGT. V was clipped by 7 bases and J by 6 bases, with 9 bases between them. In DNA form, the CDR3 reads TGTGCCAGCACCCCTCCCGCCGGGGAGCTGTTTTTT. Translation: CASTPPAGELFF.

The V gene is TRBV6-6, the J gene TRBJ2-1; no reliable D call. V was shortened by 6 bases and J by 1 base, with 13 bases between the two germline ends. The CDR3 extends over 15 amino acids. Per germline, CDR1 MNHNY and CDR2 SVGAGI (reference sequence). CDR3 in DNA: TGTGCCAGCAGAAGCCAACCCTCATCCTACAATGAGCAGTTCTTC. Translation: CASRSQPSSYNEQFF.

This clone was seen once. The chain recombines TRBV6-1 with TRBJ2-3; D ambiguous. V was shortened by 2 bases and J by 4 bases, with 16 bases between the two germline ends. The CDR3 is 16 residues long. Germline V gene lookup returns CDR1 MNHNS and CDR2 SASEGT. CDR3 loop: CASSEWTPIRADTQYF. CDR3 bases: TGTGCCAGCAGTGAATGGACCCCTATTAGGGCAGATACGCAGTATTTT.

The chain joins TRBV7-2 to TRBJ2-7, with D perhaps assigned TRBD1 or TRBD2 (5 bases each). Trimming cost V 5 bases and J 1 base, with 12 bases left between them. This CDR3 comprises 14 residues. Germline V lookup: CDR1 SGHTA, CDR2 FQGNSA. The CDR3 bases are TGTGCCAGCAGCCGGGGCCCTGAATCCTACGAGCAGTACTTC. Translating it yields CASSRGPESYEQYF.

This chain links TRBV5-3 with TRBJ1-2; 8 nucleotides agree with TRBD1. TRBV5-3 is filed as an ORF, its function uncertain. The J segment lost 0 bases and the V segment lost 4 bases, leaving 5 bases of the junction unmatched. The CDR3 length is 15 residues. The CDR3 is CARSSEDRANYGYTF. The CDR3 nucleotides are TGTGCCAGAAGCAGTGAGGACAGGGCTAACTATGGCTACACCTTC.

The DNA of the CDR3 is TGTGCCAGCAGTACAGAATTACCGGGACAGTACACCGGGGAGCTGTTTTTT. Its protein product is CASSTELPGQYTGELFF. The chain has TRBV2 and TRBJ2-2, with 7 bases matching TRBD1. The germline CDR1 and CDR2 sequences are SNHLY and FYNNEI. The CDR3 extends over 17 amino acids. Germline trimming cut 5 bases from V and 3 bases from J; bases unmatched to any gene: 12.

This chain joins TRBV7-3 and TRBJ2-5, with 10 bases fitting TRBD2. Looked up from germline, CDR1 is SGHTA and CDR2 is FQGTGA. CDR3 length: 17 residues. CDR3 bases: TGTGTCGAGTGCGGGGAACCGACGAATAGCGGGAGGAAGACCCAGTACTTC. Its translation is CVECGEPTNSGRKTQYF.

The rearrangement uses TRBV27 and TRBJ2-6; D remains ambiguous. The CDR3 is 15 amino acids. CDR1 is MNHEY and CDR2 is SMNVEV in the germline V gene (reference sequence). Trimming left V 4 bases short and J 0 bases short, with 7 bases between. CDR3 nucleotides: TGTGCCAGCAGTTCGTTAGGCTCTGGGGCCAACGTCCTGACTTTC. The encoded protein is CASSSLGSGANVLTF.

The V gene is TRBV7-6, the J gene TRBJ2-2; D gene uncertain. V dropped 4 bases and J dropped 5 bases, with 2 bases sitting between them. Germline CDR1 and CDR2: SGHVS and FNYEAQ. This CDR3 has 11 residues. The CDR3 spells CASSSTGELFF. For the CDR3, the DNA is TGTGCCAGCAGCTCAACCGGGGAGCTGTTTTTT.

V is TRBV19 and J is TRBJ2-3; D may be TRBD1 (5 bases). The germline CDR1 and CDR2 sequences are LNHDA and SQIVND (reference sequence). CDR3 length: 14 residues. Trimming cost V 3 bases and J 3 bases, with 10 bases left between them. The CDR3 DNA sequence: TGTGCCAGTAGTATTTCGGACACGACAGATACGCAGTATTTT. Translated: CASSISDTTDTQYF.

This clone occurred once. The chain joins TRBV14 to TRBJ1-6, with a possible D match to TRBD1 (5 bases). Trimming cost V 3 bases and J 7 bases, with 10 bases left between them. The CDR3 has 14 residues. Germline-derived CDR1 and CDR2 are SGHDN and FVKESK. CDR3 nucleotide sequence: TGTGCCAGCAGCCAGACAGCATTGAATTCACCCCTCCACTTT. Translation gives CASSQTALNSPLHF.